This T cell receptor (beta chain) was captured by sequencing in a study of blood T cell repertoires in COVID-19. On the study more broadly: Researchers got acute and convalescent COVID-19 samples from the United States, Italy and Spain. T cells, B-cell-depleted T cells, or PBMCs provided the cDNA or gDNA that served as material.

The protocol was immunoSEQ multiplex PCR, while the TCRdb copy is restricted to in-frame clones and leaves out a portion. The data contain under 300,000 clones, roughly three quarters of them singletons. The CDR3 loop spans 17 amino acids. This clonotype was sampled from a woman aged 35 to 49 with active or convalescent COVID-19. Specimen: peripheral blood. This chain joins TRBV21-1 and TRBJ2-1; the listed D gene, TRBD2, was not tested against the DNA. TRBV21-1 is a pseudogene. As DNA, the CDR3 is TGTGCCAGCAGCAAAGACGATAGGACTAGCGGTGGTAATGAGCAGTTCTTC. Its translation is CASSKDDRTSGGNEQFF.